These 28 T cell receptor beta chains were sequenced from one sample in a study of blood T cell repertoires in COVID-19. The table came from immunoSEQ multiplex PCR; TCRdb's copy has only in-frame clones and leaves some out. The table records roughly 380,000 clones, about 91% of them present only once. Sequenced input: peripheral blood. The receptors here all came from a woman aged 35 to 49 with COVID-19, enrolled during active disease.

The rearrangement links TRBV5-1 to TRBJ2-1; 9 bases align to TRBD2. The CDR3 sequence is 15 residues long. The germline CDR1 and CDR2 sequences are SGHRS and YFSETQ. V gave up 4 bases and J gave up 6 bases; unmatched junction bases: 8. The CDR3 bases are TGCGCCAGCAGCCATAAGGGACTAGCCAGCAATGAGCAGTTCTTC. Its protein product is CASSHKGLASNEQFF.

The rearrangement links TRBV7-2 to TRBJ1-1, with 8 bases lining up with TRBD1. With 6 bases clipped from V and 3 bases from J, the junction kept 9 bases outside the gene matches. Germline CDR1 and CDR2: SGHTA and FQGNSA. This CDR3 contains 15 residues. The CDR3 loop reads CASSLFRTGYTEAFF. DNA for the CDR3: TGTGCCAGCAGTCTATTCAGGACAGGGTACACTGAAGCTTTCTTT.

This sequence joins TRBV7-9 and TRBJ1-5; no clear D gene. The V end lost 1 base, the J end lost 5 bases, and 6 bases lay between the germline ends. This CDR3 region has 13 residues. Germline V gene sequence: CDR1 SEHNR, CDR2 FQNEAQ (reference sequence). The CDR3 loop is CASSLEGDQPQHF. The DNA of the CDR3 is TGTGCCAGCAGCTTAGAGGGAGATCAGCCCCAGCATTTT.

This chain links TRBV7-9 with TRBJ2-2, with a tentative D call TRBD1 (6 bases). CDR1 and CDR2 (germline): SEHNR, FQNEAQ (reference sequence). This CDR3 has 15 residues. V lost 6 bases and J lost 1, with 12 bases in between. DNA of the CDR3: TGTGCCAGCAGTTCACCGGGACAGAACACCGGGGAGCTGTTTTTT. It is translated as CASSSPGQNTGELFF.

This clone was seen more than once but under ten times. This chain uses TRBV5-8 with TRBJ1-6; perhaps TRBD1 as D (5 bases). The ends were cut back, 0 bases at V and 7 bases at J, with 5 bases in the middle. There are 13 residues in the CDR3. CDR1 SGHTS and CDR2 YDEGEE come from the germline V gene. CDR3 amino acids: CASSLAGNSPLHF. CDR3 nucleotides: TGTGCCAGCAGCTTGGCAGGGAATTCACCCCTCCACTTT.

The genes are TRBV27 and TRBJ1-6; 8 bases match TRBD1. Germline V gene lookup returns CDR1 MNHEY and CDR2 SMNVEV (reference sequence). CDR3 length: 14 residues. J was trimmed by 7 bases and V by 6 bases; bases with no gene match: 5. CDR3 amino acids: CASRSRGQNSPLHF. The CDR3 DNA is TGTGCCAGCAGAAGCAGGGGGCAGAATTCACCCCTCCACTTT.

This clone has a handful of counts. This chain's CDR3 is CASSMGSYQPQHF. CDR3 coding DNA: TGTGCCAGTAGTATGGGCAGCTATCAGCCCCAGCATTTT. V is TRBV19 and J is TRBJ1-5, with no clear D. Trimming took 3 bases from V and 5 from J, leaving 8 bases between them. The CDR3 consists of 13 residues. Germline values: CDR1 LNHDA, CDR2 SQIVND (reference sequence).

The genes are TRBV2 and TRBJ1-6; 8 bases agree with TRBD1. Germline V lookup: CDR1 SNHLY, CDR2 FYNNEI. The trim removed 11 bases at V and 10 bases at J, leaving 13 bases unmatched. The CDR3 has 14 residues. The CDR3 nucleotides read TGTGCCGGGGGTAAGGACAGGGAAATATCACCCCTCCACTTT. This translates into CAGGKDREISPLHF.

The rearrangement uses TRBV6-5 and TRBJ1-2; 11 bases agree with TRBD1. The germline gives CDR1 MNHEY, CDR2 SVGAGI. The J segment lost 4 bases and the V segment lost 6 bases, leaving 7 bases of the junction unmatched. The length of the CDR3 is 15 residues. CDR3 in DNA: TGTGCCAGCAGCCCCGGGACAGGGGGACCCTATGGCTACACCTTC. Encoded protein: CASSPGTGGPYGYTF.

In nucleotides, the CDR3 is TGTGCCAGCAGTGCGCAGGTCGGTACTGAAGCTTTCTTT. The encoded protein is CASSAQVGTEAFF. The chain carries TRBV6-4 and TRBJ1-1; no clear D gene. Trimming removed 4 bases at V and 5 bases at J, with 11 bases between. The CDR3 has 13 amino acids. CDR1 and CDR2 from the germline V gene are MRHNA and SNTAGT.

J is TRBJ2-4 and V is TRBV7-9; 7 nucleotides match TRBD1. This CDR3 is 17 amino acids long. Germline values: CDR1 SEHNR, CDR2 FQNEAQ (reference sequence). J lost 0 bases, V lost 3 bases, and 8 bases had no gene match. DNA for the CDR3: TGTGCCAGCAGCTTCGCCGGGACAGAACTAGCCAAAAACATTCAGTACTTC. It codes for CASSFAGTELAKNIQYF.

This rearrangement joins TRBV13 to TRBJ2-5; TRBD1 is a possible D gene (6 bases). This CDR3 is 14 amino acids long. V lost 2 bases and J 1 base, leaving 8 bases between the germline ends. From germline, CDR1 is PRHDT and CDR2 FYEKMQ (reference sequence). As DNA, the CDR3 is TGTGCCAGCAGCTTATACAGGGCCCAAGAGACCCAGTACTTC. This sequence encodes CASSLYRAQETQYF.

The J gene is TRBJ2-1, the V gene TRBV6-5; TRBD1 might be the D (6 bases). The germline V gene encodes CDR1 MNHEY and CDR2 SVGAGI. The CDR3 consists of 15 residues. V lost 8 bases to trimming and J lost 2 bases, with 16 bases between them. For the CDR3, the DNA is TGTGCCAGCGAAAGGTTGCAGGGGACCTACAATGAGCAGTTCTTC. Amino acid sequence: CASERLQGTYNEQFF.

CDR3 residues: CAWSMTRGWADTQYF. The CDR3 region has the DNA TGTGCCTGGAGTATGACTAGAGGATGGGCAGATACGCAGTATTTT. This chain uses TRBV30 with TRBJ2-3; D may be TRBD2 (6 bases). The CDR3 length is 15 residues. CDR1 and CDR2 from the germline V gene are GTSNPN and SVGIG (reference sequence). Trimming pared 2 bases from V and 4 bases from J, leaving 16 bases between.

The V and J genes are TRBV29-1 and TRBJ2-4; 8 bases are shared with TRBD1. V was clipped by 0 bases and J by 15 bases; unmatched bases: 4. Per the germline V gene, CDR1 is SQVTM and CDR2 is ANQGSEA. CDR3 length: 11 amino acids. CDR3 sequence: CSVEDGQGGYF. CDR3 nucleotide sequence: TGCAGCGTTGAAGATGGACAGGGCGGGTACTTC.

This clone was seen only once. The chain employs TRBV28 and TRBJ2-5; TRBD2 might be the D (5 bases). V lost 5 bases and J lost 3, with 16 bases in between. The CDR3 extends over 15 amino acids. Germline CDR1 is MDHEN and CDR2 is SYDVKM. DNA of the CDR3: TGTGCCAGCAGTCCGGGGTCCCCAGCTAAAGAGACCCAGTACTTC. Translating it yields CASSPGSPAKETQYF. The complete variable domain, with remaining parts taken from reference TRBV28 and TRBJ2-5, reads DVKVTQSSRYLVKRTGEKVFLECVQDMDHENMFWYRQDPGLGLRLIYFSYDVKMKEKGDIPEGYSVSREKKERFSLILESASTNQTSMYLCASSPGSPAKETQYFGPGTRLLVL.

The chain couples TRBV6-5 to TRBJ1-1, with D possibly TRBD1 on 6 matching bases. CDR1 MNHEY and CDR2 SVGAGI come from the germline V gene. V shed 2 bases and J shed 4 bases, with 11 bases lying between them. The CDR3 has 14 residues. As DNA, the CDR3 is TGTGCCAGCAGTTACAGGGGGAGCGGCACTGAAGCTTTCTTT. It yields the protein CASSYRGSGTEAFF.

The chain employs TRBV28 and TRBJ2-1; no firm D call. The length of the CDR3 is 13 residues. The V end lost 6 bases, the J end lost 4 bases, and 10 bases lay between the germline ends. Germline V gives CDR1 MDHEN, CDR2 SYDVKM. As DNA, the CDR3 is TGTGCCAGCAGACTTCAGGTTTACAATGAGCAGTTCTTC. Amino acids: CASRLQVYNEQFF.

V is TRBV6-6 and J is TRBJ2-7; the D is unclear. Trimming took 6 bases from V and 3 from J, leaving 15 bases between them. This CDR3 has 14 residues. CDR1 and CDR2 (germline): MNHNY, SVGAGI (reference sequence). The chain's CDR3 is CASSPDDKLYEQYF. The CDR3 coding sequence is TGTGCCAGCAGCCCCGACGACAAGCTCTACGAGCAGTACTTC.

CDR3 residues: CASSSYYEQYF. The CDR3 DNA sequence: TGTGCCAGCAGCTCCTACTACGAGCAGTACTTC. This sequence joins TRBV7-2 and TRBJ2-7, with D unclear. With 4 bases removed from V and 3 bases from J, the gap between germline ends came to 4 bases. The CDR3 is 11 amino acids. Germline V gene lookup returns CDR1 SGHTA and CDR2 FQGNSA.

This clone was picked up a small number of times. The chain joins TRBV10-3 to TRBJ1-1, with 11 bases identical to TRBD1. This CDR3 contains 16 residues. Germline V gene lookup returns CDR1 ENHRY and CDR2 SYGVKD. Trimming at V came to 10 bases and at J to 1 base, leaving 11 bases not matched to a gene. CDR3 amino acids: CATGTGGSFGNTEAFF. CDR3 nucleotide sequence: TGTGCCACTGGGACAGGGGGAAGCTTTGGGAACACTGAAGCTTTCTTT.

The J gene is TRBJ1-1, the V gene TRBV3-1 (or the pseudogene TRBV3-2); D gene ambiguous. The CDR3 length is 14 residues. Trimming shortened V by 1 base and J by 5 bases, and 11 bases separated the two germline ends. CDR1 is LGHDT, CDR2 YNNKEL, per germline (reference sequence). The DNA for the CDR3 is TGTGCCAGCAGCCAAGCGGGTGGTGGGACTGAAGCTTTCTTT. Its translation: CASSQAGGGTEAFF.

This CDR3 reads CASSLDREGGNTIYF. The CDR3 region has the DNA TGTGCCAGTAGTTTGGACAGGGAAGGTGGAAACACCATATATTTT. This chain joins TRBV19 and TRBJ1-3, with 8 bases lining up with TRBD1. CDR1 LNHDA and CDR2 SQIVND come from the germline V gene (reference sequence). With V trimmed by 5 bases and J by 3 bases, 6 bases remained unmatched. CDR3 length equals 15 residues.

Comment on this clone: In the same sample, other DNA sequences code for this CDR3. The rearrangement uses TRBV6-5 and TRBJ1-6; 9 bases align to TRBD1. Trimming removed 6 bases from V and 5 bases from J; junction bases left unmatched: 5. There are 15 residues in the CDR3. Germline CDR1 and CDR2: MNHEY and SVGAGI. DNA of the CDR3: TGTGCCAGCAGACGAGACAGGGGGGATAATTCACCCCTCCACTTT. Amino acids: CASRRDRGDNSPLHF.

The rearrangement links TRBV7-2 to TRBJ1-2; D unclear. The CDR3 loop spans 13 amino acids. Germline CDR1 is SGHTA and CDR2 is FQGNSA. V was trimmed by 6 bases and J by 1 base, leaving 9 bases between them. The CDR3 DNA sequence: TGTGCCAGCAGTACCGCCTATAACTATGGCTACACCTTC. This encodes CASSTAYNYGYTF.

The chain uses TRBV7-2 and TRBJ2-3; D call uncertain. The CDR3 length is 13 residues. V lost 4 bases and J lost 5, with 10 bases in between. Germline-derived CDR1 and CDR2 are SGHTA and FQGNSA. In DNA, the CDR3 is TGTGCCAGCAGCTCCCTCCTACGAGATACGCAGTATTTT. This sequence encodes CASSSLLRDTQYF.

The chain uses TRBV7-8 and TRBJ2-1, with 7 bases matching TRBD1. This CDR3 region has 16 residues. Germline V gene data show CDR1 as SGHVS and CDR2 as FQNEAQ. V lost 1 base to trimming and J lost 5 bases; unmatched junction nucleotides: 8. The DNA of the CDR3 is TGTGCCAGCAGCTTAGTAGGGACAGCTTTTAACAATGAGCAGTTCTTC. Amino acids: CASSLVGTAFNNEQFF.

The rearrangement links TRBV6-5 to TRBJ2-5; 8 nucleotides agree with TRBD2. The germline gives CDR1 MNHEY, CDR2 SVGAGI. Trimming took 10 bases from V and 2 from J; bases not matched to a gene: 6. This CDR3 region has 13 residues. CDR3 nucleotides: TGTGCCACTACCCCGGGGGGGCAAGAGACCCAGTACTTC. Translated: CATTPGGQETQYF.